This is a list of T cell receptor beta chains from one sample in a study of blood T cell repertoires in COVID-19. The method was immunoSEQ multiplex PCR; TCRdb's version includes in-frame clones alone and lacks a portion of them. The table shows fewer than 55,000 clones, with nearly 90% occurring only once. Sequenced material: peripheral blood. The receptors were gathered from a man between 45 and 60 years old with active COVID-19. The CDR3 runs from the conserved cysteine through the conserved F or W.

v_gene,len,CDR3aa
TRBV15,17,CATSRSVGLAGAGGYTF
TRBV11-3,15,CASSRREVGADTQYF
TRBV3-1/TRBV3-2,16,CASSQGGAGRRDTQYF
TRBV15,14,CATSRRGRTEKLFF
TRBV4-2,15,CASSQAAGVNYGYTF
TRBV19,16,CASSFDYDRVGYGYTF
TRBV7-6,15,CASSLVGGSYNEQFF
TRBV29-1,15,CSVDKAGVRMNEQFF
TRBV6-1,14,CASSEIQGLTEAFF
TRBV7-2,15,CASSPQGGDYNEQFF
TRBV6-5,14,CASKPTYSYNEQFF
TRBV21-1,15,CASRSGTGDTGELFF
TRBV6-6,14,CASSYTTGSYEQYF
TRBV29-1,16,CSVRKQASGRSGTQYF
TRBV14,15,CASSPQRGYNSPLHF
TRBV6-6,13,CASRTGAAGEQYF
TRBV9,13,CASSYDRAGGYTF
TRBV5-4,12,CASSSASGEQFF
TRBV5-1,15,CASSRGGSGANVLTF
TRBV15,18,CATSALPLQVAGLEKLFF
TRBV9,15,CASSVGGGINYGYTF
TRBV5-1,16,CASSHGRLSGQETQYF
TRBV19,14,CASSINADGNTIYF
TRBV19,15,CATGTTNSGANVLTF
TRBV18,12,CASSEQGTEAFF
TRBV28,13,CASILGGTSLYTF
TRBV5-4,15,CASSLDSKYTDTQYF
TRBV14,16,CASSPTGGSYNSPLHF
TRBV7-2,15,CASSLHQGSGNTIYF
TRBV19,16,CASSMGGGVAYNEQFF
TRBV18,16,CASSQDRDFFTDTQYF
TRBV7-9,17,CASSFGARLLPYEKLFF
TRBV19,13,CASSTLLNTEAFF
TRBV9,16,CASSVRLAGGPNEQFF
TRBV7-2,16,CASSLAPGQGDGGYTF
TRBV12-3/TRBV12-4,13,CASSLSGGYGYTF
TRBV9,14,CASSAGTPQETQYF
TRBV13,14,CASSLGPSSYEQYF
TRBV5-4,13,CASSPDRNYGYTF
TRBV7-9,16,CASSSTVSASGNTIYF
TRBV27,15,CASSFFGGLGNEQFF
TRBV5-6,19,CASSLPVFFRLAGEETQYF
TRBV5-1,16,CASSPLGGGTNEKLFF
TRBV5-5,14,CASSPIQGDTEAFF
TRBV6-2/TRBV6-3,13,CASSRGGFETQYF
TRBV6-5,13,CASSRTQVNGYTF
TRBV9,15,CASSLGTGPYQPQHF
TRBV6-5,13,CASSDNRIYEQFF
TRBV9,13,CASSRQGNEKLFF
TRBV13,18,CASSRMTGSLSGANVLTF
TRBV4-2,20,CASSQDTGTSGGSSYNEQFF
TRBV9,13,CASTKEVASEQFF
TRBV9,18,CASSPARGLAGNIGELFF
TRBV9,15,CASSVRDSFYNEQFF
TRBV5-1,16,CASSQGTGGGNQPQHF